Listed here are 10 T cell receptor beta chains from one sample, sequenced in a study. TCRdb reprocessed the RT-PCR reads with MiXCR, giving one entry per CDR3 protein. The sample includes approximately 720,000 distinct CDR3 sequences, around 14% of them seen just once. Sequencing was performed on memory CD4+ T cells from blood. These receptors originate from a female donor in good health, serving as a healthy control.

This clonotype was counted many times. The CDR3 DNA reads as TGTGCCAGCAGTCAGGGTATCGGTAACAGGGGGCGGGACAATGAGCAGTTCTTC. This codes for CASSQGIGNRGRDNEQFF. The J gene is TRBJ2-1, the V gene TRBV6-5; 9 bases match TRBD1. The germline V gene has CDR1 MNHEY and CDR2 SVGAGI. V gave up 5 bases and J gave up 5 bases; unmatched junction bases: 16. The CDR3 runs 18 residues.

V gene TRBV20-1 combines with J gene TRBJ2-5; D is unclear. Trimming cost V 1 base and J 4 bases, with 10 bases left between them. The CDR3 contains 13 residues. Germline V lookup: CDR1 DFQATT, CDR2 SNEGSKA (reference sequence). CDR3 residues: CSARVPAVETQYF. The CDR3 DNA is TGCAGTGCTAGAGTTCCGGCGGTAGAGACCCAGTACTTC.

The chain has TRBV5-5 and TRBJ2-5; D is perhaps TRBD2 (6 bases). The CDR3 sequence is 15 residues long. The V end was cut by 4 bases, the J end by 0 bases, with 13 bases between. Germline CDR1 reads SGHKS; CDR2 reads YYEKEE (reference sequence). CDR3: CASSREVAYQETQYF. The CDR3 region has the DNA TGTGCCAGCAGCAGGGAGGTCGCGTACCAAGAGACCCAGTACTTC.

V is TRBV30 and J is TRBJ2-2; unclear D gene. Germline values: CDR1 GTSNPN, CDR2 SVGIG (reference sequence). Trimming left V 4 bases short and J 7 bases short, with 7 bases between. CDR3 length: 11 amino acids. DNA of the CDR3: TGTGCCTGGATTTTTAACGGGGAGCTGTTTTTT. Its protein is CAWIFNGELFF.

The chain is built from TRBV19 and TRBJ1-5, with D tentatively TRBD1 (5 bases). CDR1 and CDR2 from the germline V gene are LNHDA and SQIVND (reference sequence). Trimming pared 6 bases from V and 7 bases from J, leaving 16 bases between. CDR3 length: 14 residues. This CDR3 is CASRSGQGGQPQHF. The CDR3 coding sequence is TGTGCCAGTAGGTCGGGCCAGGGCGGCCAGCCCCAGCATTTT.

This clonotype came up many times. The V gene is TRBV20-1, the J gene TRBJ1-6, with unresolved D. This CDR3 is 13 amino acids long. The ends were cut back, 4 bases at V and 5 bases at J, with 9 bases in the middle. CDR1 DFQATT and CDR2 SNEGSKA come from the germline V gene (reference sequence). The CDR3 loop is CSAIPYDNSPLHF. CDR3 bases: TGCAGTGCTATACCCTATGATAATTCACCCCTCCACTTT.

This clonotype appeared once. J is TRBJ1-2 and V is TRBV2; 7 bases match TRBD1. The germline gives CDR1 SNHLY, CDR2 FYNNEI. This CDR3 spans 13 amino acids. V dropped 5 bases and J dropped 8; count of bases not matched to a gene: 8. CDR3 in amino acids: CASSRTGVGGYTF. Here the CDR3 DNA reads TGTGCCAGCAGTAGGACAGGTGTGGGGGGCTACACCTTC.

This chain connects TRBV7-3 to TRBJ2-3; the D call may be TRBD1 or TRBD2 (5 bases each). The CDR3 is 15 amino acids. The germline V and J ends were trimmed by 1 base and 9 bases, with 17 bases remaining between them. From germline, CDR1 is SGHTA and CDR2 FQGTGA. CDR3 protein: CASSLSGGRGHTQYF. DNA for the CDR3: TGTGCCAGCAGCTTAAGCGGTGGACGGGGCCACACGCAGTATTTT.

This clonotype was detected ten times or more. The gene calls are TRBV11-2 and TRBJ1-1, with D unresolved. Germline values: CDR1 SGHAT, CDR2 FQNNGV. The CDR3 runs to 15 residues. Trimming stripped 3 bases from V and 1 base from J, with 12 bases between. In nucleotides, the CDR3 is TGTGCCAGCAGCTTGGGCACACTTGGGAACACTGAAGCTTTCTTT. Translated: CASSLGTLGNTEAFF.

The sample holds many counts of this clonotype. For the CDR3, the DNA is TGTGCCAGCAGTTTAAGCAGCCTCCTCGGGGGTGAGCAGTTCTTC. Protein sequence: CASSLSSLLGGEQFF. The J gene is TRBJ2-1, the V gene TRBV27; TRBD2 might be the D (6 bases). Germline V gene data show CDR1 as MNHEY and CDR2 as SMNVEV (reference sequence). V gave up 2 bases and J gave up 9 bases, with 17 bases separating them. There are 15 residues in the CDR3.